Listed below are T cell receptor beta chains from one sample, sequenced in a study of T-cell memory formation after mild COVID-19. TCRdb recomputed calls from the 5' RACE reads with MiXCR, one row per CDR3 protein. The sample consists of around 470,000 distinct CDR3 sequences, 15% to 20% of them appearing once. What was sequenced was PBMCs or a T cell subset sorted from them (not recorded which). Source of these receptors: an adult woman who had mild COVID-19 (a few samples of this study predate the infection). Cell type and time point are not known. The CDR3 runs from the conserved cysteine through the conserved F or W. The order of the fields is V gene, clone size, J gene, D gene, CDR3 protein, CDR3 DNA. D genes are given only for firm matches. The listing skips clone size in some rows; elsewhere it reads once, few, many or a size class.

>TRBV10-3|-|TRBJ2-1|-
CAIRPRVSYNEQFF
TGTGCCATCAGGCCTCGGGTTAGTTACAATGAGCAGTTCTTC
>TRBV7-9|few|TRBJ2-7|TRBD2
CASSHRLAGGNEQYF
TGTGCCAGCAGCCACCGACTAGCGGGAGGTAACGAGCAGTACTTC
>TRBV12-3/TRBV12-4|many|TRBJ2-5|-
CASSSSLRGRQETQYF
TGTGCCAGCAGTTCCTCCCTGAGGGGGAGGCAAGAGACCCAGTACTTC
>TRBV6-5|few|TRBJ1-1|-
CASRPIQRNTEAFF
TGTGCCAGCAGGCCCATACAGAGGAACACTGAAGCTTTCTTT
>TRBV28|once|TRBJ2-1|-
CASSAPRQANEQFF
TGTGCCAGCAGTGCCCCCCGACAGGCCAATGAGCAGTTCTTC
>TRBV24-1|-|TRBJ2-3|-
CATPRPPRDSTDTQYF
TGTGCCACCCCCAGACCCCCCCGGGATAGCACAGATACGCAGTATTTT
>TRBV27|few|TRBJ1-2|-
CASRMKVGANYGYTF
TGTGCCAGCAGGATGAAGGTGGGAGCTAACTATGGCTACACCTTC
>TRBV14|few|TRBJ2-2|-
CASSVYRDSLRNTGELFF
TGTGCCAGCAGCGTATACCGGGACTCTCTTCGGAACACCGGGGAGCTGTTTTTT
>TRBV15|-|TRBJ2-7|-
CATSRGQNHEQYF
TGTGCCACCAGCAGAGGACAGAACCACGAGCAGTACTTC
>TRBV5-1|few|TRBJ1-1|-
CASSQEGVQGTEAFF
TGCGCCAGCAGCCAGGAAGGGGTGCAGGGCACTGAAGCTTTCTTT
>TRBV9|few|TRBJ1-3|-
CASSDQGTGNTIYF
TGTGCCAGCAGCGACCAGGGGACTGGAAACACCATATATTTT
>TRBV20-1|-|TRBJ2-1|-
CSVRTGILYYNEQFF
TGCAGTGTAAGGACGGGGATTTTATACTACAATGAGCAGTTCTTC
>TRBV28|many|TRBJ1-4|-
CASSSGSATNEKLFF
TGTGCCAGCAGTTCTGGGAGTGCAACTAATGAAAAACTGTTTTTT
>TRBV7-9|-|TRBJ2-7|TRBD2
CASTATSVWHEQYF
TGTGCCAGCACAGCGACTAGCGTGTGGCACGAGCAGTACTTC
>TRBV12-3/TRBV12-4|few|TRBJ2-1|-
CASSPYEDAWNEQFF
TGTGCCAGCAGCCCCTATGAAGATGCTTGGAATGAGCAGTTCTTC
>TRBV7-8|few|TRBJ2-1|-
CASSLELHSSYNEQFF
TGTGCCAGCAGCTTAGAACTCCACTCCTCCTACAATGAGCAGTTCTTC
>TRBV12-3/TRBV12-4|few|TRBJ2-2|-
CATRGGGELFF
TGTGCCACCCGGGGTGGCGGGGAGCTGTTTTTT
>TRBV4-3|few|TRBJ2-7|-
CASSQETDLRTYEQYF
TGCGCCAGCAGCCAAGAAACTGACCTTAGGACCTACGAGCAGTACTTC
>TRBV27|few|TRBJ2-7|TRBD1
CASSTGTELNTWHEQYF
TGTGCCAGCAGTACCGGGACAGAGCTCAACACATGGCACGAGCAGTACTTC
>TRBV5-1|-|TRBJ2-1|TRBD1
CASSRTGVGEQFF
TGCGCCAGCAGCCGGACAGGGGTCGGTGAGCAGTTCTTC
>TRBV20-1|many|TRBJ2-1|-
CSASTRTNEQFF
TGCAGTGCCAGTACTAGAACCAATGAGCAGTTCTTC
>TRBV6-5|-|TRBJ2-2|-
CASLALGDTGELFF
TGTGCCAGCTTGGCTCTCGGGGACACCGGGGAGCTGTTTTTT
>TRBV7-9|-|TRBJ1-2|TRBD1
CASSLAIVDQQGIEGTF
TGTGCCAGCAGCTTAGCGATCGTGGACCAACAGGGGATCGAAGGCACCTTC
>TRBV4-3|-|TRBJ1-2|TRBD1
CASSQETGVYGYTF
TGCGCCAGCAGCCAAGAGACAGGGGTCTATGGCTACACCTTC
>TRBV5-1|-|TRBJ2-2|TRBD1
CASSPLWGQPGGGELFF
TGCGCCAGCAGCCCTCTCTGGGGACAGCCAGGAGGCGGGGAGCTGTTTTTT
>TRBV30|-|TRBJ2-1|-
CAWIGPASDNEQFF
TGTGCCTGGATTGGCCCGGCCTCCGACAATGAGCAGTTCTTC
>TRBV4-2|-|TRBJ1-2|-
CASSQTQRRREWEGYTF
TGTGCCAGCAGCCAAACCCAAAGAAGGAGGGAATGGGAGGGCTACACCTTC